The 8 T cell receptor beta chains below were found in one sample sequenced in a study of T-cell memory formation after mild COVID-19. TCRdb re-called the 5' RACE reads through MiXCR, storing one row per CDR3 protein. The table records 200,000 to 300,000 distinct CDR3 sequences, 16% of them present only once. Sequencing was done on a sample of PBMCs or a T cell subset sorted from them (not recorded which). The source is a man younger than 30 who had mild COVID-19 (a few samples of this study predate the infection). Cell type and time point are not known.

This chain joins TRBV10-3 and TRBJ1-1, with D possibly TRBD1 on 5 matching bases. The CDR3 sequence is 14 residues long. V was shortened by 2 bases and J by 4 bases, with 11 bases between the two germline ends. The V gene's germline CDR1 is ENHRY and CDR2 SYGVKD. In DNA, the CDR3 is TGTGCCATCAGTGAGGCCCGCGGGGGCACTGAAGCTTTCTTT. Translating it yields CAISEARGGTEAFF.

This clonotype showed up just a few times. The CDR3 region has the DNA TGCGCCAGCAGCCAAGTAGCGGGACGCTTTGGGGAAAAACTGTTTTTT. Encoded protein: CASSQVAGRFGEKLFF. The V gene is TRBV4-1, the J gene TRBJ1-4, with TRBD1 as a possible D gene (5 bases). V was pared by 1 base and J by 8 bases, with 17 bases between. CDR1 is MGHRA and CDR2 is YSYEKL in the germline V gene. The CDR3 extends over 16 amino acids.

This clonotype appeared a few times. J is TRBJ1-1 and V is TRBV20-1, with D possibly TRBD1 on 6 matching bases. The germline V and J ends were trimmed by 3 bases and 3 bases, with 17 bases remaining between them. This CDR3 has 15 amino acids. Germline lookup yields CDR1 DFQATT and CDR2 SNEGSKA (reference sequence). CDR3 region: CSARDPYREHTEAFF. Written as DNA, the CDR3 is TGCAGTGCTAGGGACCCCTACAGGGAGCACACTGAAGCTTTCTTT.

The chain links TRBV10-3 to TRBJ1-3, with TRBD1 identical over 7 bases. With 7 bases clipped from V and 1 base from J, the junction kept 4 bases outside the gene matches. Germline V lookup: CDR1 ENHRY, CDR2 SYGVKD. The CDR3 is 14 residues long. CDR3 nucleotides: TGTGCCATCACGCCAGGGGGATCTGGAAACACCATATATTTT. This gives the protein CAITPGGSGNTIYF.

V usage is TRBV9 and J usage is TRBJ2-1; the D gene is possibly TRBD2 (6 bases). Trimming cost V 2 bases and J 8 bases, with 11 bases left between them. The CDR3 is 13 residues long. Germline-derived CDR1 and CDR2 are SGDLS and YYNGEE. DNA of the CDR3: TGTGCCAGCAGCGTCGGAGGGTGGTATGAGCAGTTCTTC. Residues: CASSVGGWYEQFF. Together with reference TRBV9 and TRBJ2-1, the CDR3 gives the full variable domain: DSGVTQTPKHLITATGQRVTLRCSPRSGDLSVYWYQQSLDQGLQFLIQYYNGEERAKGNILERFSAQQFPDLHSELNLSSLELGDSALYFCASSVGGWYEQFFGPGTRLTVL.

This clonotype has more than one count but fewer than ten. The chain carries TRBV12-3 or TRBV12-4 and TRBJ2-7; 8 bases map to TRBD2. The CDR3 runs to 14 residues. The junction had 8 bases not matched to a gene; V was cut back by 7 bases and J by 3 bases. The CDR3 sequence: CASTRAGEDYEQYF. In DNA, the CDR3 is TGTGCCAGCACCAGAGCGGGGGAGGACTACGAGCAGTACTTC.

The chain couples TRBV6-5 to TRBJ2-3; tentative D call: TRBD2 (6 bases). Trimming left V 6 bases short and J 5 bases short, with 12 bases between. The CDR3 covers 13 residues. The germline CDR1 and CDR2 sequences are MNHEY and SVGAGI. CDR3 coding DNA: TGTGCCAGCAGACAGCTGGGGGGAGATACGCAGTATTTT. Translation: CASRQLGGDTQYF.

In its sample, this clonotype was seen many times. The V and J genes are TRBV4-1 and TRBJ1-3; tentative D call: TRBD1 (6 bases). In germline, CDR1 is MGHRA, CDR2 YSYEKL. The CDR3 runs 14 residues. Trimming shortened V by 4 bases and J by 1 base, and 8 bases separated the two germline ends. The DNA for the CDR3 is TGCGCCAGCAGCCTAGGGGGTTCTGGAAACACCATATATTTT. The encoded protein is CASSLGGSGNTIYF.